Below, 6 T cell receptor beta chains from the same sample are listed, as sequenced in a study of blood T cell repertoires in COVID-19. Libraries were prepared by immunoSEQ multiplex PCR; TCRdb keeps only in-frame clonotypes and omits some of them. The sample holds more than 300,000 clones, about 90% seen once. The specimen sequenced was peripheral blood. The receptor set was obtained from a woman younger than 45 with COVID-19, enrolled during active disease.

The CDR3 loop is CASRPIDRGATGNTIYF. The CDR3 bases are TGTGCCAGTAGGCCTATCGACAGGGGAGCCACTGGAAACACCATATATTTT. The chain couples TRBV19 to TRBJ1-3, with 8 bases fitting TRBD1. The length of the CDR3 is 17 residues. After removal of 6 bases from V and 2 bases from J, the junction contained 12 bases not matched to a gene. Germline V gives CDR1 LNHDA, CDR2 SQIVND (reference sequence). The whole variable domain, filled in from reference TRBV19 and TRBJ1-3, reads DGGITQSPKYLFRKEGQNVTLSCEQNLNHDAMYWYRQDPGQGLRLIYYSQIVNDFQKGDIAEGYSVSREKKESFPLTVTSAQKNPTAFYLCASRPIDRGATGNTIYFGEGSWLTVV.

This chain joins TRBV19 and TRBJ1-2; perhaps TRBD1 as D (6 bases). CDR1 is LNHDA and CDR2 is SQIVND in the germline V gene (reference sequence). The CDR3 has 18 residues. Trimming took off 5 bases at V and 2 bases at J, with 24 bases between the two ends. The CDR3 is CASSAPGTPRGTNYGYTF. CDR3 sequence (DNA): TGTGCCAGTAGTGCCCCAGGGACACCCCGAGGGACAAACTATGGCTACACCTTC.

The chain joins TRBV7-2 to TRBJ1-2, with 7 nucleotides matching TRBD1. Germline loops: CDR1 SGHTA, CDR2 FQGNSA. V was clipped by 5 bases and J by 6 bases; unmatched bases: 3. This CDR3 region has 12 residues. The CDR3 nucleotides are TGTGCCAGCAGCCCCGACAGGGATGGCTACACCTTC. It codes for CASSPDRDGYTF. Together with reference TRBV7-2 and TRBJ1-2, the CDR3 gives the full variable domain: GAGVSQSPSNKVTEKGKDVELRCDPISGHTALYWYRQSLGQGLEFLIYFQGNSAPDKSGLPSDRFSAERTGGSVSTLTIQRTQQEDSAVYLCASSPDRDGYTFGSGTRLTVV.

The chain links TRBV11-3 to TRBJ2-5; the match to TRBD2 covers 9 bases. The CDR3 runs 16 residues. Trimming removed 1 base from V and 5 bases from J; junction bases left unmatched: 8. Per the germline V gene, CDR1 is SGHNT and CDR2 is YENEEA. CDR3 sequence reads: CASSLVGSGGRETQYF. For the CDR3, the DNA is TGTGCCAGCAGCTTAGTAGGTAGCGGGGGACGGGAGACCCAGTACTTC.

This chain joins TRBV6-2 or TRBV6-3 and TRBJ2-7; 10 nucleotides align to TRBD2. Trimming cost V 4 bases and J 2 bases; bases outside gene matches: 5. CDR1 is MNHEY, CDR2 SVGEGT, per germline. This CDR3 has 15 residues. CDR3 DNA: TGTGCCAGCAGTTTAACCGGGACTAGCGCCTACGAGCAGTACTTC. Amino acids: CASSLTGTSAYEQYF.

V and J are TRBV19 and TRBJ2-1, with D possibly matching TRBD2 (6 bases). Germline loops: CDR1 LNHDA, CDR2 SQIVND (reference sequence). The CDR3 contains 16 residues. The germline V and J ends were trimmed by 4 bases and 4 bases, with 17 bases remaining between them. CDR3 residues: CASSTGGGRRYNEQFF. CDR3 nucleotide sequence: TGTGCCAGTAGTACTGGGGGAGGAAGACGTTACAATGAGCAGTTCTTC.